This T cell receptor beta chain derives from a study of CD8 T cells in ankylosing spondylitis. Study-level findings and limits: With a CD8+ phenotype, disease-linked clones were relatively rare in peripheral blood. It was reported that disease-linked clones were significantly enriched in matched ankylosing spondylitis synovial fluid. Earlier studies detected some motif variants in reactive arthritis synovial fluid and blood. Seemingly characteristic of ankylosing spondylitis blood was a TCR beta motif consisting of roughly 8 highly homologous variants.

Trimming removed 3 bases from V and 0 bases from J, with 9 bases in between. Germline loops: CDR1 LNHDA, CDR2 SQIVND (reference sequence). This CDR3 contains 15 residues. Notes on this clonotype: As yet, its antigen is unknown.

Quantitative 5'-RACE was performed with molecular barcodes, and it yielded the TCR beta libraries. One entry per CDR3 protein, called by TCRdb with MiXCR from the 5' RACE reads. The data contain 100,000 or so distinct CDR3 sequences, just under 9% of them singletons. The rearrangement joins TRBV19 to TRBJ2-1; D unresolved. The clonotype originates from a male donor with ankylosing spondylitis. Sequences were obtained from blood, either unsorted or a sorted T cell fraction (not recorded which). The CDR3 region is CASSIDWNSYNEQFF. The CDR3 coding sequence is TGTGCCAGTAGTATCGACTGGAACTCCTACAATGAGCAGTTCTTC.